The T cell receptor (beta chain) described here comes from a study of shared clonotypes between healthy human individuals. The overall study: Three plates each covered CD4 naive and memory; CD8 naive two, CD8 memory one. Whole-study findings and limits: All-four-donor shared clonotypes had higher generation probabilities than non-shared clonotypes did.

Terminally differentiated effector memory CD45RA+ cells were excluded by CCR7 positive selection of CD45RO-negative cells. Notes on this clone: Its antigen is not known.

The CDR3 is made up of 16 amino acids. Germline lookup yields CDR1 MDHEN and CDR2 SYDVKM. Trimming removed 2 bases at V and 0 bases at J, with 14 bases between. TCRdb's table, derived via immunoSEQ multiplex PCR, lists solely in-frame clones and lacks some. The profile covers hundreds of thousands of clones, with 95% to 96% appearing a single time and 0.085% to 0.11% taken by the ten largest. The V call is TRBV28, the J call TRBJ2-7; D could derive from TRBD1 or TRBD2 (5 bases each). The receptor was isolated from a young woman in good health. What was sequenced was naive CD8+ T cells sorted from blood. The CDR3, as DNA: TGTGCCAGCAGTTTACCCCGGGACCAATCCTCCTACGAGCAGTACTTC. Residues: CASSLPRDQSSYEQYF.